This T cell receptor beta chain was retrieved from a study of T cells in Graves' hyperthyroidism and ophthalmopathy. The study, taken as a whole, reports: From stable hyperthyroidism, ophthalmopathy was set apart by a 13 V-J model. Most clonotypes expanded in thyroid above 0.001 were likewise present in blood.

Patients aged 18 to 65 with hyperthyroidism were newly diagnosed, with duration under 2 months. Blood dates from first hyperthyroidism diagnosis, before any ophthalmopathy symptoms. Many counts were recorded for this clonotype. Its antigen remains unknown. RNA transcripts served as the template for amplifying TCR beta CDR3 regions. Researchers ran a first-round RT-PCR on the TCR CDR3 using the HTBI primer set. MiXCR was run by TCRdb on the multiplex PCR reads, yielding one entry per CDR3 protein. The sample includes about 180,000 distinct CDR3 sequences, 9.4% seen only once; the top ten take approximately 20%. Trimming took 4 bases from V and 5 from J, leaving 9 bases between them. The CDR3 extends over 14 amino acids. The V gene's germline CDR1 is MDHEN and CDR2 SYDVKM.

The rearrangement links TRBV28 to TRBJ1-6; the D gene is possibly TRBD1 (6 bases). The sequenced sample was blood. This clonotype was obtained from a woman aged 18-30 years with Graves' hyperthyroidism that later progressed to Graves' ophthalmopathy. The CDR3 reads CASSSDSDNSPLHF. The CDR3 bases are TGTGCCAGCAGTTCGGACAGCGATAATTCACCCCTCCACTTT.